A single T cell receptor (beta chain) is shown here with its context. Its antigen is as yet unknown. Germline loops: CDR1 ENHRY, CDR2 SYGVKD. This CDR3 has 13 residues. Trimming took off 4 bases at V and 3 bases at J, with 10 bases between the two ends. Sequenced by immunoSEQ multiplex PCR; TCRdb stores in-frame clones only, minus some. The data contain thousands of clones, 75% to 85% of them singletons. This sample is drawn from a study of chemoradiotherapy in HPV16-positive cancers. Study-wide context: Candidate HPV-specific T-cell clones and common TCR motifs came from functional assays in a couple of HPV16-positive patients.

Study results and limitations: In HPV16-positive patients, HPV-responsive T-cell expansion tracked better recurrence-free survival. Candidate HPV-specific clones and E7-related TCR motifs grew in tumor during treatment. Functional assays defining HPV-specific T cells used only two HPV16-positive patients.

This chain links TRBV10-3 with TRBJ2-7; D unresolved. Sequencing used tumor tissue, obtained from a patient who underwent chemoradiotherapy. This clonotype was obtained from a human donor with HPV-associated anogenital cancer. Here the CDR3 DNA reads TGTGCCATCAGTGGGGGTTCACGCTACGAGCAGTACTTC. Translating gives CAISGGSRYEQYF.